Below, one T cell receptor beta chain is given with its context. What it binds is unknown. Trimming cost V 5 bases and J 4 bases, with 18 bases left between them. CDR1 is MDHEN, CDR2 SYDVKM, per germline. The CDR3 runs to 16 residues. The sample's time point: cycle 4 day 1 (C4D1), after more than 5 weeks of nivolumab. Patients all relapsed after autologous stem cell transplantation, and there was variation in brentuximab vedotin exposure. The sample is drawn from a study of PD-1 blockade in classical Hodgkin lymphoma. Points from the study as a whole: In CD4+ cells, TCR diversity went up significantly by C4D1, but in CD8+ cells it did not. Patients who began taking nivolumab under 1 year after ASCT were left out.

TCRdb's copy holds only in-frame clones and misses some; the assay was immunoSEQ multiplex PCR. In the table there are 100,000 or so clones, approximately 89% of which are singletons. The chain combines TRBV28 with TRBJ1-5; D unclear. The sequenced sample was peripheral blood mononuclear cells (PBMCs), obtained before the fourth cycle of nivolumab. The TCR comes from a human donor with classical Hodgkin lymphoma. This chain's CDR3 is CASSPRRGGANQPQHF. DNA of the CDR3: TGTGCCAGCAGTCCCCGGCGTGGAGGAGCGAATCAGCCCCAGCATTTT.